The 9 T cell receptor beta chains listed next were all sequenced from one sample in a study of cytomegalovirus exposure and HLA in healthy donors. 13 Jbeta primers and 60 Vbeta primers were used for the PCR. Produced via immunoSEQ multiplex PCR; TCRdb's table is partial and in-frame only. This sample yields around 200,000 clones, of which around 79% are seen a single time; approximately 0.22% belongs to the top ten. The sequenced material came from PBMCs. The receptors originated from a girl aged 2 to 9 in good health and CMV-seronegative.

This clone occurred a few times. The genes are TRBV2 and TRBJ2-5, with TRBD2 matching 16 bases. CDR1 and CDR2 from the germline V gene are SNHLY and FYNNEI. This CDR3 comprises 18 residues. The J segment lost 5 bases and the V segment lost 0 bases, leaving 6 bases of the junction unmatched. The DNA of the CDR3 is TGTGCCAGCAGTGAAGCGGGACTAGCGGGGGGGCCGCGGGAGACCCAGTACTTC. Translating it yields CASSEAGLAGGPRETQYF.

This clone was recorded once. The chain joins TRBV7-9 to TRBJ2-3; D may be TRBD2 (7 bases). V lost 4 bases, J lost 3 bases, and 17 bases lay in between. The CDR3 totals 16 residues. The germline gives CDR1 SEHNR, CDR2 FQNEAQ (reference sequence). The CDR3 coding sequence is TGTGCCAGCAGCTCCCGAGGGGGGGGGCGGACAGATACGCAGTATTTT. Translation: CASSSRGGGRTDTQYF.

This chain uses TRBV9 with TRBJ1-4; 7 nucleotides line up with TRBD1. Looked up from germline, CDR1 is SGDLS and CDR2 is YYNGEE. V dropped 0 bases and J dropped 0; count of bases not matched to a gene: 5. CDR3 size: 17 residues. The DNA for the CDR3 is TGTGCCAGCAGCGTAGGGGACAGACGCGCAACTAATGAAAAACTGTTTTTT. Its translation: CASSVGDRRATNEKLFF.

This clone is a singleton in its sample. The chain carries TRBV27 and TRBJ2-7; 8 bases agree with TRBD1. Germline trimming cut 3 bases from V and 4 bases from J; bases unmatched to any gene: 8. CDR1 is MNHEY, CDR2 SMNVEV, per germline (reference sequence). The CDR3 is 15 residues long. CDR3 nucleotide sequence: TGTGCCAGCAGTTTGGCCAGGGGGCCGGGGTACGAGCAGTACTTC. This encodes CASSLARGPGYEQYF.

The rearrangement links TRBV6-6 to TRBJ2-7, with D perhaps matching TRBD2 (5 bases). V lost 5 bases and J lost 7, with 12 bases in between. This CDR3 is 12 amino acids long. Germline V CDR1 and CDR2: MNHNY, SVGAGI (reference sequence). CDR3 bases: TGTGCCAGCAGTCCGACTACCACGGAGCAGTACTTC. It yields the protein CASSPTTTEQYF.

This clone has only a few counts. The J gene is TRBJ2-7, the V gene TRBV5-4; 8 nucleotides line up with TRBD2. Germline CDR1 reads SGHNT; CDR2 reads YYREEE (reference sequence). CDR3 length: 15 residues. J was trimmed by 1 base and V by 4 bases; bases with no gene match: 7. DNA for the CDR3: TGTGCCAGCAGCCCCGGGACTAGGACTTCCTACGAGCAGTACTTC. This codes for CASSPGTRTSYEQYF.

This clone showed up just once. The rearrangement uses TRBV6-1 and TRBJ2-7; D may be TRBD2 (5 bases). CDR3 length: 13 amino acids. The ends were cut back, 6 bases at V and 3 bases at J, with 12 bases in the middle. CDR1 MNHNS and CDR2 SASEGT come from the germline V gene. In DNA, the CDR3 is TGTGCCAGCAGCGGGGTCAATGGCTACGAGCAGTACTTC. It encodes CASSGVNGYEQYF.

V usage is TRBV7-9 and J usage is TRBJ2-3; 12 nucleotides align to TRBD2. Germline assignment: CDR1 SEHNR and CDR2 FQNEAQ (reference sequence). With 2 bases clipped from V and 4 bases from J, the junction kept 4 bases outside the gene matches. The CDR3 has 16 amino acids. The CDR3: CASSLWTSGVPDTQYF. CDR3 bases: TGTGCCAGCAGCTTATGGACTAGCGGGGTTCCAGATACGCAGTATTTT.

The CDR3 bases are TGCGCCAGCAGCGCGGACTCTTATGAGCAGTTCTTC. Amino acids: CASSADSYEQFF. The chain links TRBV5-1 to TRBJ2-1; D is possibly TRBD2 (5 bases). Germline V gene lookup returns CDR1 SGHRS and CDR2 YFSETQ. V lost 4 bases and J 8 bases, leaving 10 bases between the germline ends. CDR3 length: 12 residues.